Listed below are T cell receptor beta chains from one sample, sequenced in a study of T cell clonotyping in hematopoietic cell transplantation. The protocol was immunoSEQ multiplex PCR, while the TCRdb copy is restricted to in-frame clones and leaves out a portion. The repertoire includes fewer than 25,000 clones, about nine tenths of them detected once, and about 4% sits in the top ten. Specimen: peripheral blood mononuclear cells, collected before stem cell transplant. The receptors originated from a man between 18 and 35 years old with biphenotypic leukemia. Some clones in this sample may be carry-over from other donors' samples. Each CDR3 is given with its conserved first and last residue. The D gene is left open where the match is weak. Clone sizes are given selectively: once, few, many, or a class where the clone is expanded.

J,V,length,D,size,DNA,CDR3
TRBJ1-2,TRBV19,11,-,-,TGTGCCAGTCAAGCCCGATATGGCTACACCTTC,CASQARYGYTF
TRBJ1-5,TRBV19,15,TRBD1,-,TGTGCCAGTAGTTTCTCAGGGGGTCTTAATCAGCCCCAGCATTTT,CASSFSGGLNQPQHF
TRBJ2-2,TRBV6-5,15,TRBD1,-,TGTGCCAGCAGTTACTTAGCACAGGGGACCGGGGAGCTGTTTTTT,CASSYLAQGTGELFF
TRBJ1-2,TRBV12-5,13,-,-,TGTGCTAGTGGTTTGGAGCAGGCCTATGGCTACACCTTC,CASGLEQAYGYTF
TRBJ1-4,TRBV11-3,16,-,-,TGTGCCAGCAGCTGGGCCGGAGGGGCCTATAATGAAAAACTGTTTTTT,CASSWAGGAYNEKLFF
TRBJ1-1,TRBV7-2,16,TRBD1,-,TGTGCCAGCAGCTTAGGGAGGTTAATAAACAGGGGAGAAGCTTTCTTT,CASSLGRLINRGEAFF
TRBJ1-2,TRBV7-3,14,-,-,TGTGCCAGCAGCCTAAGTCAGGGAACACATGGCTACACCTTC,CASSLSQGTHGYTF
TRBJ2-7,TRBV5-6,12,-,once,TGTGCCAGCAGCGGCAGGGGAATCGAGCAGTACTTC,CASSGRGIEQYF
TRBJ1-2,TRBV7-9,15,TRBD1,once,TGTGCCAGCAGCCCTCCGGGACAGAGATACTATGGCTACACCTTC,CASSPPGQRYYGYTF
TRBJ2-2,TRBV11-2,15,TRBD1,-,TGTGCCAGCAGTCCTACAGGGGTCGTGGGCGGGGAGCTGTTTTTT,CASSPTGVVGGELFF
TRBJ1-2,TRBV7-6,14,-,-,TGTGCCAGCAGCTCCGGGCAGGGGCCTTTTGGCTACACCTTC,CASSSGQGPFGYTF
TRBJ2-5,TRBV6-1,11,-,-,TGTGCCAGCAGTGCTAAAGAGACCCAGTACTTC,CASSAKETQYF
TRBJ2-7,TRBV6-1,17,TRBD1,-,TGTGCCAGCAGTGTTTCCATCCAAGGGACAGTCTCCTACGAGCAGTACTTC,CASSVSIQGTVSYEQYF
TRBJ2-7,TRBV6-5,15,TRBD2,-,TGTGCCAGCAGCCCCACTAGCGCGGGCGCCTACGAGCAGTACTTC,CASSPTSAGAYEQYF
TRBJ1-2,TRBV2,14,-,few,TGTGCCAGCAGTGAAGTCCAGGGGTACTATGGCTACACCTTC,CASSEVQGYYGYTF
TRBJ1-1,TRBV9,15,-,-,TGTGCCAGCAGCGTAACCGGGACGGTGAACACTGAAGCTTTCTTT,CASSVTGTVNTEAFF
TRBJ1-1,TRBV6-5,13,-,-,TGTGCCAGCAGTCAGGGGAGGAGCACTGAAGCTTTCTTT,CASSQGRSTEAFF